This T cell receptor (beta chain) was retrieved from a study of T-cell reconstitution after alpha-beta-depleted transplantation in children. Molecular barcoding with unique molecular identifiers was used for the TCRbeta library. TCRdb reanalysed the PCR reads using MiXCR and keeps one entry per CDR3 protein. The sample comprises roughly 250,000 distinct CDR3 sequences, around 7.8% of which are singletons, and under 8% rests with the top ten. This clonotype was found many times. Its antigen is still unknown. General study findings and limits: Expanded graft clones numbering several hundred reportedly gave rise to alpha-beta T cells about two months after transplant. At the one-year point after transplant, T-cell counts and TCRbeta diversity were found to come mostly from T cells that had been newly produced.

The CDR3 length is 18 residues. The V end was cut by 3 bases, the J end by 0 bases, with 20 bases between. The rearrangement uses TRBV12-3 or TRBV12-4 and TRBJ1-1; D is undetermined. The sample was PBMCs, mostly from graft donor cells, taken 180 days after TCRalphabeta/CD19-depleted stem cell transplant. The source is a male patient under 18 who had a stem cell transplant for acute lymphoblastic leukemia, so the T cells may come from the graft donor. The CDR3: CASSFKAGQAVMNTEAFF. The CDR3 nucleotides are TGTGCCAGCAGTTTCAAGGCCGGGCAGGCGGTCATGAACACTGAAGCTTTCTTT.